This passage covers 13 T cell receptor beta chains from one sample sequenced in a study of CD8 T cells in Susac syndrome. Reverse transcription of about 0.5 to 1 ug RNA used random hexamers. TCRdb reprocessed the immunoSEQ multiplex PCR reads with MiXCR, giving one entry per CDR3 protein. The sample consists of more than 200,000 distinct CDR3 sequences, 92% of them appearing once. The sequencing sample was made of CD8+ T cells from PBMCs. These receptors came from a human donor with multiple sclerosis.

CDR3 loop: CASSLQGGSYNEQFF. CDR3 DNA sequence: TGTGCCAGCAGCTTACAGGGGGGTTCCTACAATGAGCAGTTCTTC. The chain has TRBV13 and TRBJ2-1; D perhaps matches TRBD1 (7 bases). Between the trimmed V and J ends, which lost 2 bases and 1 base, there was a span of 9 bases. The CDR3 covers 15 residues. The germline V gene has CDR1 PRHDT and CDR2 FYEKMQ (reference sequence).

This clonotype was observed once. CDR3 sequence reads: CASINPGQGPNNEQFF. The CDR3 DNA is TGTGCCAGCATTAACCCAGGACAGGGGCCAAACAATGAGCAGTTCTTC. V gene TRBV6-2 or TRBV6-3 combines with J gene TRBJ2-1; 9 bases are a match to TRBD1. V dropped 7 bases and J dropped 5; count of bases not matched to a gene: 12. Germline-derived CDR1 and CDR2 are MNHEY and SVGEGT. The CDR3 extends over 16 amino acids.

This chain joins TRBV7-8 and TRBJ1-5, with TRBD1 matching over 7 bases. The CDR3 spans 16 residues. From germline, CDR1 is SGHVS and CDR2 FQNEAQ. Trimming cost V 2 bases and J 1 base; bases outside gene matches: 5. This chain's CDR3 is CASSLRETGSNQPQHF. DNA of the CDR3: TGTGCCAGCAGCTTACGAGAGACAGGGAGCAATCAGCCCCAGCATTTT.

The chain couples TRBV7-8 to TRBJ2-3; perhaps TRBD2 as D (6 bases). Looked up from germline, CDR1 is SGHVS and CDR2 is FQNEAQ. The ends were cut back, 5 bases at V and 6 bases at J, with 21 bases in the middle. The CDR3 has 16 amino acids. The CDR3 coding sequence is TGTGCCAGCAGCCCGAAACTTGGACCGGGGGTTGATACGCAGTATTTT. Protein sequence: CASSPKLGPGVDTQYF.

This clonotype was seen a single time. The chain links TRBV9 to TRBJ2-1, with D perhaps being TRBD1 or TRBD2 (5 bases each). V was trimmed by 5 bases and J by 3 bases, leaving 12 bases between them. The CDR3 runs 14 residues. Germline V gene lookup returns CDR1 SGDLS and CDR2 YYNGEE. CDR3 residues: CASRPGASYNEQFF. In nucleotides, the CDR3 is TGTGCCAGCAGGCCCGGGGCTAGCTACAATGAGCAGTTCTTC.

The J gene is TRBJ2-1, the V gene TRBV20-1, with 9 bases lining up with TRBD2. Germline V lookup: CDR1 DFQATT, CDR2 SNEGSKA (reference sequence). This CDR3 region has 19 residues. V was clipped by 6 bases and J by 8 bases; unmatched bases: 26. The CDR3 reads CSAKMTITVVAGGIYEQFF. The CDR3 DNA is TGCAGTGCGAAAATGACAATAACGGTTGTTGCGGGAGGGATTTATGAGCAGTTCTTC.

The CDR3 bases are TGCGCCAGCAGCCCAACCCTCTCAGGGGAGCTGGGCACCGGGGAGCTGTTTTTT. Translated, it gives CASSPTLSGELGTGELFF. The chain carries TRBV5-1 and TRBJ2-2; a possible D gene is TRBD1 (6 bases). This CDR3 is built from 18 residues. Between the trimmed V and J ends, which lost 4 bases and 4 bases, there was a span of 23 bases. Germline V gene lookup returns CDR1 SGHRS and CDR2 YFSETQ.

The chain uses TRBV19 and TRBJ1-1; D not resolved. The germline CDR1 and CDR2 sequences are LNHDA and SQIVND (reference sequence). This CDR3 comprises 15 residues. V dropped 4 bases and J dropped 0 bases, with 12 bases sitting between them. The CDR3 region is CASSTRRNMNTEAFF. CDR3 DNA: TGTGCCAGTAGTACCCGGAGGAATATGAACACTGAAGCTTTCTTT.

This rearrangement joins TRBV6-2 or TRBV6-3 to TRBJ1-3; no reliable D call. Germline-derived CDR1 and CDR2 are MNHEY and SVGEGT. Deletions cut 0 bases from V and 2 bases from J, with 8 bases between. This CDR3 comprises 15 residues. In DNA form, the CDR3 reads TGTGCCAGCAGTTACTCGGAAGACCCTGGAAACACCATATATTTT. Protein sequence: CASSYSEDPGNTIYF.

J is TRBJ2-7 and V is TRBV7-9; 9 nucleotides align to TRBD1. Per the germline V gene, CDR1 is SEHNR and CDR2 is FQNEAQ (reference sequence). After removal of 5 bases from V and 2 bases from J, the junction contained 10 bases not matched to a gene. CDR3 length: 16 amino acids. CDR3 residues: CASSPTPGTGTYEQYF. The CDR3 DNA reads as TGTGCCAGCAGCCCAACCCCCGGGACAGGGACCTACGAGCAGTACTTC.

The V call is TRBV5-5, the J call TRBJ1-3; D gene ambiguous. Looked up from germline, CDR1 is SGHKS and CDR2 is YYEKEE (reference sequence). V shed 2 bases and J shed 0 bases, with 15 bases lying between them. This CDR3 is built from 17 residues. In DNA, the CDR3 is TGTGCCAGCAGCTTAGAAGACGGACTCTACTCTGGAAACACCATATATTTT. Protein product: CASSLEDGLYSGNTIYF.

The chain joins TRBV6-1 to TRBJ1-6; perhaps TRBD1 as D (5 bases). Germline-derived CDR1 and CDR2 are MNHNS and SASEGT. The CDR3 has 16 residues. V was pared by 5 bases and J by 4 bases, with 15 bases between. The CDR3 sequence: CASSPRDGRYNSPLHF. The CDR3 region has the DNA TGTGCCAGCAGTCCCCGGGACGGACGTTATAATTCACCCCTCCACTTT.

This clonotype has only one observation. V is TRBV19 and J is TRBJ1-1; no firm D call. V was shortened by 5 bases and J by 7 bases, with 11 bases between the two germline ends. Germline V gives CDR1 LNHDA, CDR2 SQIVND (reference sequence). This CDR3 is 12 amino acids long. CDR3 loop: CASSYSDFEAFF. As DNA, the CDR3 is TGTGCCAGTAGTTATAGTGACTTTGAAGCTTTCTTT.